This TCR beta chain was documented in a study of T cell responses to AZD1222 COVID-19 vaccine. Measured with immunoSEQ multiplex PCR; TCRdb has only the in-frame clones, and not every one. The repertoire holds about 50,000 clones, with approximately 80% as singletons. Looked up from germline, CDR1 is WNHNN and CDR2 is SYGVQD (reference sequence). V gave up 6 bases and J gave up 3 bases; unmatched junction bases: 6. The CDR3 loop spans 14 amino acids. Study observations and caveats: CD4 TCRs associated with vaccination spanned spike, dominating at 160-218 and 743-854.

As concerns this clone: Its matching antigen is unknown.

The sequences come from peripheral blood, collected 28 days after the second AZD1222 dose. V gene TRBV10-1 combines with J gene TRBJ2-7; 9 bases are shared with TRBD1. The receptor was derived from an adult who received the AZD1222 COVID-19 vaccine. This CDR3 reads CASRRDRANYEQYF. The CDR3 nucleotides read TGCGCCAGCAGGCGGGACAGGGCAAACTACGAGCAGTACTTC.